The 26 T cell receptor beta chains given below trace back to one sample, sequenced in a study of blood T cells in healthy people across ages. Using a J-beta primer mix together with a sample-barcoded 5' primer, a second PCR was run for about 6 to 12 cycles. Each CDR3 protein gets one entry after TCRdb re-called the 5' RACE reads with MiXCR. The table has roughly 830,000 distinct CDR3 sequences, approximately 67% seen once. Sequenced input: blood. These receptors came from a man between 25 and 39 years old in good health.

The chain uses TRBV27 and TRBJ2-7; TRBD2 agrees at 9 bases. CDR3 length: 13 amino acids. The trim removed 8 bases at V and 3 bases at J, leaving 5 bases unmatched. The V gene's germline CDR1 is MNHEY and CDR2 SMNVEV (reference sequence). The CDR3 is CASGPSGIYEQYF. The CDR3 nucleotides read TGTGCCAGCGGTCCTAGCGGGATCTACGAGCAGTACTTC.

V usage is TRBV2 and J usage is TRBJ2-7; the match to TRBD1 covers 7 bases. V dropped 7 bases and J dropped 0; count of bases not matched to a gene: 6. Germline CDR1 reads SNHLY; CDR2 reads FYNNEI. The CDR3 covers 14 residues. The CDR3 sequence is CASKARGSSYEQYF. Here the CDR3 DNA reads TGTGCCAGCAAGGCCAGGGGGAGCTCCTACGAGCAGTACTTC.

This clonotype was counted only a few times. The chain couples TRBV20-1 to TRBJ2-1, with D perhaps TRBD2 (6 bases). CDR1 and CDR2 (germline): DFQATT, SNEGSKA (reference sequence). The V gene lost 3 bases and the J gene lost 9 bases, with 15 bases spanning the gap. The CDR3 loop spans 13 amino acids. DNA for the CDR3: TGCAGTGCTAGGCGGGACGGGCGCGGTGAGCAGTTCTTC. Amino acids: CSARRDGRGEQFF.

This clonotype was seen a few times. The rearrangement joins TRBV12-3 or TRBV12-4 to TRBJ2-2, with 8 bases matching TRBD1. The length of the CDR3 is 14 residues. Unmatched junction bases numbered 6, after V lost 5 bases and J lost 7 bases. Written as DNA, the CDR3 is TGTGCCAGCAGTCTGGGACAGGCGGGCGGGGAGCTGTTTTTT. This encodes CASSLGQAGGELFF.

CDR3 DNA: TGCAGTGCTAGAGCGAGTAGTGCCTACGAGCAGTACTTC. It is translated as CSARASSAYEQYF. The chain carries TRBV20-1 and TRBJ2-7; no clear D gene. The germline V and J ends were trimmed by 1 base and 2 bases, with 9 bases remaining between them. The CDR3 contains 13 residues. CDR1 is DFQATT, CDR2 SNEGSKA, per germline (reference sequence).

This clonotype was detected a few times. The V call is TRBV5-1, the J call TRBJ1-2, with D uncertain. V was clipped by 0 bases and J by 4 bases, with 13 bases between them. The CDR3 consists of 15 residues. Germline assignment: CDR1 SGHRS and CDR2 YFSETQ. The CDR3 sequence: CASSLGVRLTYGYTF. In nucleotides, the CDR3 is TGCGCCAGCAGCTTGGGAGTCAGATTAACCTATGGCTACACCTTC. The full variable domain, in which reference TRBV5-1 and TRBJ1-2 provide the parts outside the CDR3, is KAGVTQTPRYLIKTRGQQVTLSCSPISGHRSVSWYQQTPGQGLQFLFEYFSETQRNKGNFPGRFSGRQFSNSRSEMNVSTLELGDSALYLCASSLGVRLTYGYTFGSGTRLTVV.

The V gene is TRBV6-5, the J gene TRBJ1-1; 7 bases line up with TRBD1. The CDR3 is 12 amino acids. The J segment lost 6 bases and the V segment lost 6 bases, leaving 4 bases of the junction unmatched. In germline, CDR1 is MNHEY, CDR2 SVGAGI. The CDR3 protein is CASSPGGPEAFF. The CDR3 DNA sequence: TGTGCCAGCAGCCCAGGGGGACCTGAAGCTTTCTTT.

The count of this clonotype is one. V gene TRBV27 combines with J gene TRBJ2-4, with a weak D call TRBD2 (6 bases). Judging by the DNA end, TRBJ2-7 fits better; the J call may be wrong. CDR3 length: 16 amino acids. Germline V CDR1 and CDR2: MNHEY, SMNVEV (reference sequence). CDR3 DNA sequence: TGTGCCAGCAGTTTATTTTTCGGCGGGGTAACCTACGAGCAGTACTTC. This encodes CASSLFFGGVTYEQYF.

This clonotype was observed a handful of times. This chain connects TRBV6-6 to TRBJ2-1; possible D gene TRBD1, 5 bases. Germline V gene data show CDR1 as MNHNY and CDR2 as SVGAGI (reference sequence). The CDR3 sequence is 12 residues long. Trimming stripped 5 bases from V and 5 bases from J, with 7 bases between. As DNA, the CDR3 is TGTGCCAGCAGTAAAGGGGACAATGAGCAGTTCTTC. Residues: CASSKGDNEQFF.

This chain joins TRBV12-3 or TRBV12-4 and TRBJ1-5; TRBD1 matches at 9 bases. V shed 5 bases and J 6 bases; nucleotides not matched to a gene: 8. The CDR3 loop spans 15 amino acids. CDR3 amino acids: CASSAGQGGCQPQHF. CDR3 DNA sequence: TGTGCCAGCAGTGCGGGACAGGGCGGGTGTCAGCCCCAGCATTTT.

This clonotype has a single count. This sequence joins TRBV5-1 and TRBJ2-6; no clear D. Germline V lookup: CDR1 SGHRS, CDR2 YFSETQ. This CDR3 spans 16 amino acids. The germline V and J ends were trimmed by 0 bases and 2 bases, with 9 bases remaining between them. As DNA, the CDR3 is TGCGCCAGCAGCTTGGCCGTTCTGACTGGGGCCAACGTCCTGACTTTC. Amino acids: CASSLAVLTGANVLTF.

The J gene is TRBJ2-1, the V gene TRBV20-1; 7 bases match TRBD1. The CDR3 extends over 12 amino acids. Germline V CDR1 and CDR2: DFQATT, SNEGSKA (reference sequence). V gave up 6 bases and J gave up 8 bases; unmatched junction bases: 7. CDR3 sequence: CSATDRADEQFF. CDR3 DNA: TGCAGTGCCACTGACAGGGCCGATGAGCAGTTCTTC.

This clonotype was seen a single time. One end of the junction is discordant with germline, which a read error may explain. The V and J genes are TRBV3-1 and TRBJ2-6, with 12 positions matching TRBD2. Germline CDR1 and CDR2: LGHDT and YNNKEL (reference sequence). The CDR3 has 19 amino acids. The DNA of the CDR3 is TGTGCCAGCAGCCAAGGACTAGCGGGGGTCCTCTCTGGGGCCAACGCCCTGACTTTC. It yields the protein CASSQGLAGVLSGANALTF.

The chain links TRBV20-1 to TRBJ1-1, with TRBD1 matching over 8 bases. Unmatched junction bases numbered 10, after V lost 8 bases and J lost 5 bases. Germline-derived CDR1 and CDR2 are DFQATT and SNEGSKA (reference sequence). This CDR3 spans 13 amino acids. CDR3 sequence reads: CSNPGQGRTEAFF. CDR3 sequence (DNA): TGCAGTAACCCCGGACAGGGCAGGACTGAAGCTTTCTTT.

The chain combines TRBV10-3 with TRBJ2-3, with TRBD2 matching over 10 bases. Germline assignment: CDR1 ENHRY and CDR2 SYGVKD. CDR3 length equals 15 residues. Unmatched junction bases numbered 6, after V lost 7 bases and J lost 2 bases. CDR3 region: CAINSGGAATDTQYF. The DNA of the CDR3 is TGTGCCATCAACAGCGGGGGGGCCGCCACAGATACGCAGTATTTT.

This chain connects TRBV9 to TRBJ2-7, with D unclear. Trimming pared 2 bases from V and 1 base from J, leaving 10 bases between. The CDR3 length is 14 residues. CDR1 and CDR2 from the germline V gene are SGDLS and YYNGEE. CDR3 amino acids: CASSVRSGSYEQYF. CDR3 DNA sequence: TGTGCCAGCAGCGTTCGTTCAGGATCCTACGAGCAGTACTTC.

The V gene is TRBV2, the J gene TRBJ2-3; D possibly matches TRBD1 or TRBD2 (6 bases each). Trimming shortened V by 2 bases and J by 6 bases, and 12 bases separated the two germline ends. CDR1 and CDR2 (germline): SNHLY, FYNNEI. CDR3 length: 14 residues. The chain's CDR3 is CASSELWGADTQYF. In nucleotides, the CDR3 is TGTGCCAGCAGTGAACTTTGGGGGGCGGATACGCAGTATTTT.

This clonotype was seen only a few times. This chain connects TRBV7-9 to TRBJ2-3; D perhaps matches TRBD1 (5 bases). This CDR3 has 12 amino acids. Germline assignment: CDR1 SEHNR and CDR2 FQNEAQ (reference sequence). V was cut by 6 bases and J by 5 bases, with 9 bases left in between. The CDR3 DNA sequence: TGTGCCAGCAGGTTTACAGGAGATACGCAGTATTTT. Translation gives CASRFTGDTQYF.

V and J are TRBV20-1 and TRBJ2-7, with 10 bases lining up with TRBD2. Germline-derived CDR1 and CDR2 are DFQATT and SNEGSKA (reference sequence). With 2 bases clipped from V and 1 base from J, the junction kept 2 bases outside the gene matches. CDR3 length equals 14 residues. In DNA form, the CDR3 reads TGCAGTGCTAGACCTAGCGGGGGTTCCTACGAGCAGTACTTC. Its translation: CSARPSGGSYEQYF.

The J gene is TRBJ2-7, the V gene TRBV4-1, with 11 bases aligning to TRBD1. The DNA end favors TRBJ2-5, so the J call may be wrong. In germline, CDR1 is MGHRA, CDR2 YSYEKL. This CDR3 comprises 16 residues. CDR3 region: CASSQDGTGGRETQYF. DNA of the CDR3: TGCGCCAGCAGCCAAGATGGGACAGGGGGTCGGGAGACCCAGTACTTC.

The chain uses TRBV2 and TRBJ1-5, with 8 bases lining up with TRBD1. Germline lookup yields CDR1 SNHLY and CDR2 FYNNEI. Trimming removed 6 bases from V and 0 bases from J; junction bases left unmatched: 4. The CDR3 runs 15 residues. The CDR3 DNA follows: TGTGCCAGCAGGTACAGGGGGGGTAGCAATCAGCCCCAGCATTTT. Its protein is CASRYRGGSNQPQHF.

This chain joins TRBV28 and TRBJ2-7; TRBD1 matches at 8 bases. The length of the CDR3 is 15 residues. CDR1 is MDHEN and CDR2 is SYDVKM in the germline V gene. J was trimmed by 4 bases and V by 4 bases; bases with no gene match: 9. The CDR3: CASSSSAGGSYEQYF. Written as DNA, the CDR3 is TGTGCCAGCAGTTCCAGTGCAGGGGGCAGTTACGAGCAGTACTTC.

The rearrangement joins TRBV7-2 to TRBJ2-4; 11 bases map to TRBD1. Near its end, the DNA agrees better with TRBJ2-7, so the J call may be wrong. Germline CDR1 and CDR2: SGHTA and FQGNSA. The CDR3 sequence is 18 residues long. The CDR3: CASSLPRPGQGEVYEQYF. The CDR3, as DNA: TGTGCCAGCAGCCTCCCACGTCCGGGACAGGGGGAAGTCTACGAGCAGTACTTC.

This clonotype was observed once. The CDR3 spells CASTLGGAWETQYF. The CDR3 bases are TGTGCCAGCACCCTAGGGGGGGCTTGGGAGACCCAGTACTTC. The chain combines TRBV12-3 or TRBV12-4 with TRBJ2-5; D perhaps matches TRBD2 (7 bases). Deletions cut 7 bases from V and 5 bases from J, with 17 bases between. The length of the CDR3 is 14 residues.

This clonotype was seen a single time. The chain has TRBV29-1 and TRBJ1-2; D not certain. The CDR3 totals 11 residues. The germline V gene encodes CDR1 SQVTM and CDR2 ANQGSEA. V was clipped by 2 bases and J by 8 bases, with 9 bases between them. As DNA, the CDR3 is TGCAGCGTTGAACTTATGGGCGGCTACACCTTC. It codes for CSVELMGGYTF.

The V and J genes are TRBV4-2 and TRBJ2-7; tentative D call: TRBD1 (5 bases). The V end was cut by 4 bases, the J end by 4 bases, with 17 bases between. Germline-derived CDR1 and CDR2 are LGHNA and YNFKEQ. This CDR3 has 15 amino acids. CDR3 in amino acids: CASSLEKGDWYEQYF. Here the CDR3 DNA reads TGTGCCAGCAGCCTCGAAAAAGGGGATTGGTACGAGCAGTACTTC.